These 10 T cell receptor beta chains originate from one sample sequenced in a study of blood T cell repertoires in COVID-19. The data were produced by immunoSEQ multiplex PCR, yet TCRdb's version contains in-frame clones alone and is incomplete. The profile shows some 150,000 clones, roughly 88% of them singletons. Input material: peripheral blood. The receptor source for this set is a woman aged 45 to 65 with acute or convalescent COVID-19.

Here the CDR3 DNA reads TGTGCCAGCAGCCAAGCCGGGGGTAACACCGGGGAGCTGTTTTTT. The encoded protein is CASSQAGGNTGELFF. The rearrangement links TRBV7-3 to TRBJ2-2; D is possibly TRBD2 (6 bases). The V gene lost 5 bases and the J gene lost 2 bases, with 12 bases spanning the gap. The CDR3 length is 15 residues. The germline CDR1 and CDR2 sequences are SGHTA and FQGTGA.

This chain connects TRBV7-2 to TRBJ2-5; 16 bases are a match to TRBD2. From germline, CDR1 is SGHTA and CDR2 FQGNSA. CDR3 length equals 17 residues. V gave up 5 bases and J gave up 5 bases; unmatched junction bases: 8. As DNA, the CDR3 is TGTGCCAGCAGCCGTCCGGGACTAGCGGGAGGGCGTGAGACCCAGTACTTC. Translating gives CASSRPGLAGGRETQYF.

Regarding this clone: This sample also contains other DNA sequences that code for the same CDR3. The chain is built from TRBV7-2 and TRBJ2-7, with D possibly matching TRBD2 (5 bases). V lost 6 bases, J lost 3 bases, and 9 bases lay in between. The length of the CDR3 is 12 residues. Germline V lookup: CDR1 SGHTA, CDR2 FQGNSA. CDR3 sequence: CASSPSGYEQYF. CDR3 in DNA: TGTGCCAGCAGTCCGAGCGGCTACGAGCAGTACTTC.

This chain uses TRBV24-1 with TRBJ1-5; D remains ambiguous. The germline CDR1 and CDR2 sequences are KGHDR and SFDVKD. CDR3 length: 16 residues. Trimming removed 4 bases at V and 0 bases at J, with 12 bases between. CDR3 sequence: CATSDPSTDSNQPQHF. In DNA form, the CDR3 reads TGTGCCACCAGTGACCCGTCCACAGATAGCAATCAGCCCCAGCATTTT.

V usage is TRBV6-5 and J usage is TRBJ1-2; D is ambiguous. Germline V gives CDR1 MNHEY, CDR2 SVGAGI. The CDR3 has 13 residues. V dropped 4 bases and J dropped 3 bases, with 9 bases sitting between them. CDR3 sequence (DNA): TGTGCCAGCAGTTTAGGGAGGGACTATGGCTACACCTTC. It translates to CASSLGRDYGYTF.

CDR3 residues: CASSPEVLAGAPGDEQYF. CDR3 DNA sequence: TGTGCCAGCAGTCCGGAGGTACTAGCGGGAGCGCCTGGGGACGAGCAGTACTTC. This chain uses TRBV6-2 or TRBV6-3 with TRBJ2-7, with 11 bases matching TRBD2. CDR3 length: 18 amino acids. With 5 bases clipped from V and 5 bases from J, the junction kept 17 bases outside the gene matches. In germline, CDR1 is MNHEY, CDR2 SVGEGT.

J is TRBJ2-3 and V is TRBV19, with D perhaps TRBD2 (7 bases). Per germline, CDR1 LNHDA and CDR2 SQIVND (reference sequence). Trimming took off 5 bases at V and 4 bases at J, with 13 bases between the two ends. The CDR3 has 14 residues. CDR3 sequence: CASSARGAADTQYF. The CDR3 region has the DNA TGTGCCAGTAGTGCCCGGGGGGCCGCAGATACGCAGTATTTT.

The V call is TRBV5-3, the J call TRBJ2-5; 12 nucleotides agree with TRBD2. TRBV5-3 is an ORF for which the function is uncertain. CDR3 length: 16 residues. The J segment lost 4 bases and the V segment lost 5 bases, leaving 9 bases of the junction unmatched. CDR3 region: CARRFTSGGLRETQYF. CDR3 sequence (DNA): TGTGCCAGAAGGTTCACTAGCGGGGGGTTGCGAGAGACCCAGTACTTC.

The rearrangement uses TRBV12-3 or TRBV12-4 and TRBJ2-5; D call uncertain. Trimming took 2 bases from V and 9 from J, leaving 13 bases between them. This CDR3 contains 13 residues. CDR3 sequence reads: CASSLPPGGSQYF. CDR3 nucleotides: TGTGCCAGCAGTTTACCGCCGGGTGGGTCCCAGTACTTC.

The chain recombines TRBV25-1 with TRBJ2-5, with 7 positions matching TRBD1. J lost 4 bases, V lost 4 bases, and 9 bases had no gene match. The germline CDR1 and CDR2 sequences are MGHDK and SYGVNS. CDR3 length equals 15 residues. CDR3 region: CASSASLTGRETQYF. CDR3 nucleotides: TGTGCCAGCAGTGCCTCCCTGACAGGGAGAGAGACCCAGTACTTC.